The rows below give T cell receptor beta chains drawn from one sample of a study of T cells after yellow fever vaccination. TCRdb independently ran MiXCR on the 5' RACE reads; one entry per CDR3 protein. The table shows about 63,000 distinct CDR3 sequences, with roughly 7.4% occurring only once. The specimen comprised CD8+ T cells sorted from PBMCs, sampled 15 days after the yellow fever booster vaccination. The receptors stem from a young man who received the YFV17D yellow fever vaccine. CDR3s include the opening cysteine and the closing phenylalanine or tryptophan. The D gene is left open where the match is weak. Size values are once, few and many counts, or a class for expanded clones, and some rows have none.

abundance: many
v_gene: TRBV12-3/TRBV12-4
d_gene: TRBD2
j_gene: TRBJ2-7
CDR3nt: TGTGCCAGCAGTTTGGTAGCGGGAGGCGAAACCTACGAGCAGTACTTC
CDR3aa: CASSLVAGGETYEQYF

abundance: many
v_gene: TRBV20-1
d_gene: TRBD2
j_gene: TRBJ2-2
CDR3nt: TGCAGTGCTAGTTCGTATTTCGGCCAGGGACTAGCGGGAGGGCCTGGCACCGGGGAGCTGTTTTTT
CDR3aa: CSASSYFGQGLAGGPGTGELFF

abundance: -
v_gene: TRBV20-1
d_gene: -
j_gene: TRBJ2-7
CDR3nt: TGCAGTGCTAGACCTACTAGTCTGGAGCAGTACTTC
CDR3aa: CSARPTSLEQYF

abundance: many
v_gene: TRBV5-4
d_gene: -
j_gene: TRBJ2-5
CDR3nt: TGTGCCAGCAGCTTGGCTGCGGGGGCAGGGGAAGAGACCCAGTACTTC
CDR3aa: CASSLAAGAGEETQYF

abundance: many
v_gene: TRBV6-2/TRBV6-3
d_gene: TRBD2
j_gene: TRBJ2-1
CDR3nt: TGTGCCAGCGGTCTAGCGGGAGGGGTATACAATGAGCAGTTCTTC
CDR3aa: CASGLAGGVYNEQFF

abundance: -
v_gene: TRBV29-1
d_gene: -
j_gene: TRBJ2-7
CDR3nt: TGCAGCGTTGTCGGCTTCGGCGGGAACGAGCAGTACTTC
CDR3aa: CSVVGFGGNEQYF

abundance: many
v_gene: TRBV12-3/TRBV12-4
d_gene: TRBD1
j_gene: TRBJ1-2
CDR3nt: TGTGCCAGCAGTCAGGGGGCGCGGGGCTACACCTTC
CDR3aa: CASSQGARGYTF

abundance: many
v_gene: TRBV29-1
d_gene: TRBD1
j_gene: TRBJ2-7
CDR3nt: TGCAGCGTTGAAGAGACGGACAGGGAAAGTTCCTACGAGCAGTACTTC
CDR3aa: CSVEETDRESSYEQYF

abundance: many
v_gene: TRBV25-1
d_gene: -
j_gene: TRBJ1-1
CDR3nt: TGTGCCAGCAGTGATTTGGGGGAAGCTTTCTTT
CDR3aa: CASSDLGEAFF

abundance: many
v_gene: TRBV14
d_gene: TRBD2
j_gene: TRBJ2-1
CDR3nt: TGTGCCAGCAGTCAAGACTCACTAGCGAACAATGAGCAGTTCTTC
CDR3aa: CASSQDSLANNEQFF

abundance: many
v_gene: TRBV6-1
d_gene: -
j_gene: TRBJ1-2
CDR3nt: TGTGCCAGCAGTGAAGCAGCCTACAACTATGGCTACACCTTC
CDR3aa: CASSEAAYNYGYTF

abundance: many
v_gene: TRBV7-2
d_gene: -
j_gene: TRBJ2-5
CDR3nt: TGTGCCAGCAGCCCGGGCAGGGGATATGAGGAGACCCAGTACTTC
CDR3aa: CASSPGRGYEETQYF

abundance: many
v_gene: TRBV27
d_gene: TRBD1
j_gene: TRBJ1-2
CDR3nt: TGTGCCAGCAGTTCCATCGGACAGGGCAGGGGCTACACCTTC
CDR3aa: CASSSIGQGRGYTF

abundance: many
v_gene: TRBV7-9
d_gene: -
j_gene: TRBJ2-5
CDR3nt: TGTGCCAGCAGCCCACCGGGGGAAGGGGACCAAGAGACCCAGTACTTC
CDR3aa: CASSPPGEGDQETQYF

abundance: many
v_gene: TRBV9
d_gene: TRBD1
j_gene: TRBJ1-2
CDR3nt: TGTGCCAGCAGCGCAGGGGGCGTTAACTATGGCTACACCTTC
CDR3aa: CASSAGGVNYGYTF

abundance: many
v_gene: TRBV7-9
d_gene: -
j_gene: TRBJ2-5
CDR3nt: TGTGCCAGCAGCCAAACCAGGGAATGGGAGACCCAGTACTTC
CDR3aa: CASSQTREWETQYF

abundance: many
v_gene: TRBV20-1
d_gene: -
j_gene: TRBJ2-1
CDR3nt: TGCAGTGTCCCGGGACTCTCCTCCTACAATGAGCAGTTCTTC
CDR3aa: CSVPGLSSYNEQFF

abundance: many
v_gene: TRBV27
d_gene: -
j_gene: TRBJ2-5
CDR3nt: TGTGCCAGCAGTGACAGGTACCAAGAGACCCAGTACTTC
CDR3aa: CASSDRYQETQYF

abundance: many
v_gene: TRBV20-1
d_gene: TRBD2
j_gene: TRBJ2-7
CDR3nt: TGCAGTGCTAGAGACGGACTAGCGGGAACGGTCGAGCAGTACTTC
CDR3aa: CSARDGLAGTVEQYF

abundance: -
v_gene: TRBV7-9
d_gene: -
j_gene: TRBJ2-5
CDR3nt: TGTGCCAGCAGCTTAAAAGGTGGAACAGCAGAAGAGACCCAGTACTTC
CDR3aa: CASSLKGGTAEETQYF

abundance: many
v_gene: TRBV12-3/TRBV12-4
d_gene: -
j_gene: TRBJ2-4
CDR3nt: TGTGCCAGCAGTCCCTCAGGGGTTAAAAACATTCAGTACTTC
CDR3aa: CASSPSGVKNIQYF

abundance: many
v_gene: TRBV12-3/TRBV12-4
d_gene: TRBD2
j_gene: TRBJ2-7
CDR3nt: TGTGCCAGCAGTTTTGGGCTAGCGGGATACGAGCAGTACTTC
CDR3aa: CASSFGLAGYEQYF

abundance: many
v_gene: TRBV28
d_gene: -
j_gene: TRBJ2-7
CDR3nt: TGTGCCACAAGGGAGCTCAGGCGCTCCTACGAGCAGTACTTC
CDR3aa: CATRELRRSYEQYF

abundance: -
v_gene: TRBV6-2/TRBV6-3
d_gene: TRBD2
j_gene: TRBJ2-1
CDR3nt: TGTGCCAGCAGTGAGGCGGGATTGCGGGGGGAGCAGTTCTTC
CDR3aa: CASSEAGLRGEQFF

abundance: -
v_gene: TRBV7-2
d_gene: -
j_gene: TRBJ2-7
CDR3nt: TGTGCCAGCAGCTCCGCCTGGGAATACGAGCAGTACTTC
CDR3aa: CASSSAWEYEQYF

abundance: many
v_gene: TRBV2
d_gene: TRBD2
j_gene: TRBJ2-1
CDR3nt: TGTGCCAGCAGTGAAGCGGCTAGCGGGAGTCGGGAGCAGTTCTTC
CDR3aa: CASSEAASGSREQFF

abundance: many
v_gene: TRBV27
d_gene: -
j_gene: TRBJ2-1
CDR3nt: TGTGCCAGCAATAGTCTAGCAGTGTACAATGAGCAGTTCTTC
CDR3aa: CASNSLAVYNEQFF

abundance: many
v_gene: TRBV12-3/TRBV12-4
d_gene: TRBD1
j_gene: TRBJ2-1
CDR3nt: TGTGCCAGCAATTCCGGGACAGGGCTCAATGAGCAGTTCTTC
CDR3aa: CASNSGTGLNEQFF

abundance: many
v_gene: TRBV5-5
d_gene: -
j_gene: TRBJ2-1
CDR3nt: TGTGCCAGCAGCTTGGACAGCTCCTCCTGGCTTGAGCAGTTCTTC
CDR3aa: CASSLDSSSWLEQFF

abundance: many
v_gene: TRBV3-1
d_gene: -
j_gene: TRBJ2-4
CDR3nt: TGTGCCAGCAGCCTTCGGACAGTGCAAAACATTCAGTACTTC
CDR3aa: CASSLRTVQNIQYF

abundance: many
v_gene: TRBV29-1
d_gene: TRBD2
j_gene: TRBJ2-7
CDR3nt: TGCAGCGTTGAAGAGGGGACTAGCGAAGGGGGTGCCTACGAGCAGTACTTC
CDR3aa: CSVEEGTSEGGAYEQYF

abundance: many
v_gene: TRBV7-9
d_gene: TRBD1
j_gene: TRBJ2-7
CDR3nt: TGTGCCAGCAGCCCAAGGACAGGCTCCTACGAGCAGTACTTC
CDR3aa: CASSPRTGSYEQYF

abundance: many
v_gene: TRBV12-3/TRBV12-4
d_gene: -
j_gene: TRBJ2-7
CDR3nt: TGTGCCAGCAGTCCTGGCGCGGCCTACGAGCAGTACTTC
CDR3aa: CASSPGAAYEQYF